This section outlines one T cell receptor beta chain sequence together with its context. Antigen specificity is unknown. Indicated time point: persistent/refractory GD, antithyroid drugs over 5 years with positive TRAb. PBMC RNA served as the TCR library source. Sequencing libraries for TCR beta were prepared with iRepertoire HTBI primers and Arm-PCR of CDR3 regions. TCRdb itself ran the multiplex PCR reads through MiXCR, one entry per CDR3 protein. The sample consists of almost 350,000 distinct CDR3 sequences, around a fifth of them appearing once. The data are from a study of regulatory T cells in long-lasting Graves disease. Study-level findings and limits: Preferential use of TRBV28, TRBJ1-2 and TRBJ2-5 was seen in persistent disease.

Germline CDR1 reads DFQATT; CDR2 reads SNEGSKA (reference sequence). The CDR3 runs 14 residues. After removal of 5 bases from V and 4 bases from J, the junction contained 3 bases not matched to a gene. The sequencing here drew on peripheral blood mononuclear cells (PBMCs), taken when the disease was refractory, from a patient treated with antithyroid drugs. The sequence was collected from a female donor with Graves disease. This chain connects TRBV20-1 to TRBJ2-5; TRBD2 agrees at 14 bases. The CDR3 reads CSADGLAGGETQYF. In DNA form, the CDR3 reads TGCAGTGCTGATGGACTAGCGGGGGGAGAGACCCAGTACTTC.